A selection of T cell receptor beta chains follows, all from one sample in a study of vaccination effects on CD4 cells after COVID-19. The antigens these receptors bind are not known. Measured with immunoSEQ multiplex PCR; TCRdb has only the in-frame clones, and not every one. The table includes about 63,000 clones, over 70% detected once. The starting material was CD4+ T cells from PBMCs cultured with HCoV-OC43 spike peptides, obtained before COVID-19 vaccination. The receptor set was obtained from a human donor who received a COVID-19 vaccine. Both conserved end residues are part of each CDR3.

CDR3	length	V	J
CASSPGTVGNTIYF	14	TRBV18	TRBJ1-3
CASSLVGQETQYF	13	TRBV5-5	TRBJ2-5
CASTFGTGQAQHF	13	TRBV12-3/TRBV12-4	TRBJ1-5
CASSTGQVAGELFF	14	TRBV6-2/TRBV6-3	TRBJ2-2
CASSLSGNEQFF	12	TRBV7-3	TRBJ2-1
CASSPSSGSQPQHF	14	TRBV5-1	TRBJ1-5
CASAGQGGPNNEKLFF	16	TRBV10-3	TRBJ1-4
CASSVRDREYF	11	TRBV9	TRBJ2-4
CASNLSGRLQPQHF	14	TRBV19	TRBJ1-5
CASAYSRSSYNEQFF	15	TRBV7-3	TRBJ2-1
CASSQDGGLGGYTF	14	TRBV3-1/TRBV3-2	TRBJ1-2
CASSLGGLAGVDTQYF	16	TRBV9	TRBJ2-3
CASTRAPGALDTQYF	15	TRBV6-5	TRBJ2-3
CASSYSNFRLSANTGELFF	19	TRBV6-2/TRBV6-3	TRBJ2-2
CASSLTWDRGYGYTF	15	TRBV18	TRBJ1-2
CAWKIGEHYGYTF	13	TRBV30	TRBJ1-2
CASSFVSSGNTIYF	14	TRBV7-2	TRBJ1-3
CASSELLGQGIYGYTF	16	TRBV6-1	TRBJ1-2
CASSSRDYIYNEQFF	15	TRBV7-2	TRBJ2-1
CASAGQLNTEAFF	13	TRBV19	TRBJ1-1
CASSRRSRRGDDEQFF	16	TRBV4-1	TRBJ2-1
CASTKGSTDTQYF	13	TRBV5-1	TRBJ2-3
CASRTGTARNTEAFF	15	TRBV28	TRBJ1-1
CASSLTVASARSGANVLTF	19	TRBV7-3	TRBJ2-6
CASSLLRQANQPQHF	15	TRBV2	TRBJ1-5
CASSQEPGNYRPQHF	15	TRBV4-3	TRBJ1-5
CASSRSTGQSSPFTF	15	TRBV7-2	TRBJ1-2
CASRYRDAPLHF	12	TRBV12-3/TRBV12-4	TRBJ1-6
CAIRGDRGNTEAFF	14	TRBV10-3	TRBJ1-1
CASSQDLPYGYTF	13	TRBV4-3	TRBJ1-2
CSVGTVDYGYTF	12	TRBV29-1	TRBJ1-2
CASGTGTGREKLFF	14	TRBV27	TRBJ1-4
CASSEQGGGYGYTF	14	TRBV6-4	TRBJ1-2
CAISDRAQPQHF	12	TRBV10-3	TRBJ1-5
CASSPLQGAISTGELFF	17	TRBV18	TRBJ2-2
CASSLAQPRSGNTIYF	16	TRBV7-9	TRBJ1-3
CASSRTGQGSGYTF	14	TRBV4-3	TRBJ1-2
CASSQEIGGARNEQFF	16	TRBV4-2	TRBJ2-1
CASNGSPDTQYF	12	TRBV7-9	TRBJ2-3
CASTWALQETQYF	13	TRBV18	TRBJ2-5
CASSEQSRPNEKLFF	15	TRBV25-1	TRBJ1-4
CASSDATGTNSNQPQHF	17	TRBV6-4	TRBJ1-5
CASSLWTGGIYGYTF	15	TRBV7-9	TRBJ1-2
CASSPQNRAEAFF	13	TRBV18	TRBJ1-1
CAISESTQGRETQYF	15	TRBV10-3	TRBJ2-5
CASSSGGVSGNTIYF	15	TRBV28	TRBJ1-3
CASRDPGLAGGGTDTQYF	18	TRBV5-1	TRBJ2-3
CASSQVARGLQETQYF	16	TRBV3-1/TRBV3-2	TRBJ2-5
CASSLIERTASTDTQYF	17	TRBV7-3	TRBJ2-3
CASSQDWTTSEKLFF	15	TRBV3-1/TRBV3-2	TRBJ1-4
CASSLWGARGNEKLFF	16	TRBV5-6	TRBJ1-4
CASMRLAGGGEQFF	14	TRBV19	TRBJ2-1
CASSLDTSGGKTQYF	15	TRBV7-6	TRBJ2-5
CASSVAQGEDTEAFF	15	TRBV9	TRBJ1-1